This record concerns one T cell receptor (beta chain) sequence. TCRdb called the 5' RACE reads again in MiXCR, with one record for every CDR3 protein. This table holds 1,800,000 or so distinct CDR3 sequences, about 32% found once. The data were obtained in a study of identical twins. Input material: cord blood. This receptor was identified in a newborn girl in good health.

This chain's CDR3 is CASSFISTGETQYF. The CDR3 DNA reads as TGTGCCAGCAGCTTTATTTCCACAGGAGAGACCCAGTACTTC. This rearrangement joins TRBV11-2 to TRBJ2-5; TRBD1 is a possible D gene (5 bases). Germline assignment: CDR1 SGHAT and CDR2 FQNNGV. The CDR3 extends over 14 amino acids. Trimming removed 3 bases from V and 4 bases from J, with 12 bases in between.